The present entry profiles one T cell receptor beta chain with its context. Its antigen is currently unknown. This specimen belongs to a study of cytomegalovirus exposure and HLA in healthy donors. The study, taken as a whole, reports: A previous analysis found most TCR beta V segments productive roughly 87% or roughly 30% of the time.

Nominally healthy donors were sampled, though unrecorded immune exposures were likely. There are 15 residues in the CDR3. V gave up 6 bases and J gave up 7 bases; unmatched junction bases: 13. The V gene's germline CDR1 is SGDLS and CDR2 YYNGEE. The PCR made use of 60 Vbeta and 13 Jbeta primers. As handled by the study authors: Later, an analysis found 65 million to 85 million unique TCR beta chains, and approximately 10 million of these were shared. Repertoires were generated with immunoSEQ multiplex PCR, while TCRdb's copy carries only in-frame clones and drops some. The D gene and trimming were derived from the DNA, and the V and J assignments and clone size from that table. Of some 150,000 clones in the sample, around three quarters were seen once.

This TCR was sampled from a man between 25 and 39 years old in good health and CMV-seropositive. The chain carries TRBV9 and TRBJ2-1, with TRBD2 matching over 7 bases. Sequencing input: PBMCs. CDR3 protein: CASTPGSGAGNEQFF. The CDR3 DNA reads as TGTGCCAGCACCCCTGGGAGCGGGGCTGGGAATGAGCAGTTCTTC.